At least ten counts were recorded for the clone carrying this TCR beta chain. The antigen is unknown. Busulfan-fludarabine conditioning, marrow transplant, and cyclophosphamide on days +3 and +4 were administered. This sample is part of a study of T cells after posttransplantation cyclophosphamide. Trimming cost V 5 bases and J 4 bases, with 12 bases left between them. CDR3 length: 13 residues. Germline CDR1 reads SGHVS; CDR2 reads FQNEAQ. Method: immunoSEQ multiplex PCR; TCRdb's copy keeps in-frame clones and lacks some. Reported are about 7,900 clones, none seen only once; the ten largest carry around 6%. Points from the study as a whole: Recipient CMV seropositivity and CMV reactivation strongly tracked TRB clonality. Tissue-infiltrating T cells from skin or gut overlapped little with blood T cells. Later blood repertoires were often dominated by clones from the donor CD8+ memory compartment.

The clonotype comes from a male patient aged 25 to 39 who received an allogeneic stem cell transplant from an unrelated donor, was CMV-positive, and had acute and chronic GVHD. The T cells may come from the graft donor. The sample consisted of PBMCs, taken after an allogeneic stem cell transplant with post-transplant cyclophosphamide. This chain connects TRBV7-8 to TRBJ2-7, with D uncertain. The CDR3 sequence: CASSRQTRYEQYF. The CDR3 DNA is TGTGCCAGCAGCCGACAAACTCGGTACGAGCAGTACTTC.